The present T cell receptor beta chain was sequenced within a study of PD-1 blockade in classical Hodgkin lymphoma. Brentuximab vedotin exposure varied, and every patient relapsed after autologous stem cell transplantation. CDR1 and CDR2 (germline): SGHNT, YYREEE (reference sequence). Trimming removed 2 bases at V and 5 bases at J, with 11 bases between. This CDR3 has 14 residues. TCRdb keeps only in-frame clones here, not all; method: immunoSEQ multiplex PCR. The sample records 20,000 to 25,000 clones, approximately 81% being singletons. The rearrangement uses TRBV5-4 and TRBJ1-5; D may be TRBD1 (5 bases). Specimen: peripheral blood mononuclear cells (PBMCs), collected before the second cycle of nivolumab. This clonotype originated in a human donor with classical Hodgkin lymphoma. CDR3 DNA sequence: TGTGCCAGCAGCTTTGGGCCAGGGTATCAGCCCCAGCATTTT. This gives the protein CASSFGPGYQPQHF. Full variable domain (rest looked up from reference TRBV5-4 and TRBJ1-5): ETGVTQSPTHLIKTRGQQVTLRCSSQSGHNTVSWYQQALGQGPQFIFQYYREEENGRGNFPPRFSGLQFPNYSSELNVNALELDDSALYLCASSFGPGYQPQHFGDGTRLSIL.